The 8 T cell receptor beta chains below all came from one sample that was sequenced in a study of T cells in Graves' hyperthyroidism and ophthalmopathy. Regions amplified from RNA transcripts were the TCR beta CDR3 regions. An initial round of RT-PCR targeting the TCR CDR3 relied on the HTBI primer set. TCRdb used MiXCR to reprocess the multiplex PCR reads, holding one entry per CDR3 protein. The sample has fewer than 900,000 distinct CDR3 sequences, less than 20% seen once; the top ten hold approximately 8.4%. The sample was blood. The receptors here all came from a man aged 18-30 years with Graves' hyperthyroidism.

Only a few counts were recorded for this clonotype. At one end the junction does not follow the germline gene, possibly because of a read error. This chain joins TRBV7-8 and TRBJ2-1; D remains unclear. The CDR3 has 15 residues. The germline gives CDR1 SGHVS, CDR2 FQNEAQ. Here the CDR3 DNA reads TGTGCCAGCAGCACCCGACTCCAGAGATACAATGCGCAGTTCTTC. Amino acids: CASSTRLQRYNAQFF.

The sample holds many counts of this clonotype. The chain employs TRBV5-8 and TRBJ2-5; 8 nucleotides align to TRBD1. CDR1 and CDR2 from the germline V gene are SGHTS and YDEGEE. Trimming took 5 bases from V and 5 from J; bases not matched to a gene: 5. The CDR3 is made up of 13 amino acids. CDR3 coding DNA: TGTGCCAGCAGGTCAGGGGGCAAGGAGACCCAGTACTTC. Translated, it gives CASRSGGKETQYF.

About this clonotype itself: This may stem from a read error, because a much larger clone lies one nucleotide away. This CDR3 is missing its conserved last phenylalanine or tryptophan, likely due to a read error. J is TRBJ2-7 and V is TRBV20-1, with 9 bases lining up with TRBD2. Per germline, CDR1 DFQATT and CDR2 SNEGSKA (reference sequence). Germline trimming cut 6 bases from V and 3 bases from J; bases unmatched to any gene: 6. The CDR3 runs to 13 residues. The CDR3 is CSAGGGGGYEQYL. The CDR3 DNA follows: TGCAGTGCGGGCGGCGGGGGGGGCTACGAGCAGTACTTA.

This sequence joins TRBV20-1 and TRBJ1-5; 11 bases align to TRBD1. Germline V lookup: CDR1 DFQATT, CDR2 SNEGSKA (reference sequence). This CDR3 has 14 amino acids. The V gene end was trimmed by 5 bases and the J gene end by 6 bases; junction bases not matched to a gene: 6. Written as DNA, the CDR3 is TGCAGTGCTTACCTGGGACAGGGGGGTCAGCCCCAGCATTTT. Translation: CSAYLGQGGQPQHF.

This chain links TRBV5-4 with TRBJ2-1; D uncertain. The ends were cut back, 10 bases at V and 7 bases at J, with 15 bases in the middle. CDR3 length: 12 residues. CDR1 SGHNT and CDR2 YYREEE come from the germline V gene (reference sequence). The CDR3, as DNA: TGTGCCGCCGGTCCTAGTGGGAATGAGCAGTTCTTC. Translated: CAAGPSGNEQFF. Together with reference TRBV5-4 and TRBJ2-1, the CDR3 gives the full variable domain: ETGVTQSPTHLIKTRGQQVTLRCSSQSGHNTVSWYQQALGQGPQFIFQYYREEENGRGNFPPRFSGLQFPNYSSELNVNALELDDSALYLCAAGPSGNEQFFGPGTRLTVL.

The CDR3 DNA follows: TGTGCCAGCAGCTTAGAATCGTTATTTAACCAAGAGACCCAGTACTTC. Translation: CASSLESLFNQETQYF. The chain couples TRBV7-2 to TRBJ2-5; D unresolved. The CDR3 runs 16 residues. CDR1 is SGHTA and CDR2 is FQGNSA in the germline V gene. With 1 base removed from V and 0 bases from J, the gap between germline ends came to 12 bases.

The sample holds many counts of this clonotype. The J gene is TRBJ2-5, the V gene TRBV10-3, with 13 bases aligning to TRBD2. Trimming cost V 4 bases and J 2 bases; bases outside gene matches: 4. The CDR3 is made up of 16 amino acids. Germline-derived CDR1 and CDR2 are ENHRY and SYGVKD. The CDR3: CAISGGLAGPQETQYF. DNA for the CDR3: TGTGCCATCAGTGGGGGACTAGCGGGACCGCAAGAGACCCAGTACTTC.

This clonotype was counted at least ten times. In nucleotides, the CDR3 is TGTGCCAGCAGTTCGGTGAAAGGGGCAGACGACGAGCAGTACTTC. Protein sequence: CASSSVKGADDEQYF. The genes are TRBV28 and TRBJ2-7, with a weak D call TRBD1 (5 bases). Germline loops: CDR1 MDHEN, CDR2 SYDVKM. This CDR3 is 15 amino acids long. Trimming cost V 4 bases and J 5 bases, with 18 bases left between them.